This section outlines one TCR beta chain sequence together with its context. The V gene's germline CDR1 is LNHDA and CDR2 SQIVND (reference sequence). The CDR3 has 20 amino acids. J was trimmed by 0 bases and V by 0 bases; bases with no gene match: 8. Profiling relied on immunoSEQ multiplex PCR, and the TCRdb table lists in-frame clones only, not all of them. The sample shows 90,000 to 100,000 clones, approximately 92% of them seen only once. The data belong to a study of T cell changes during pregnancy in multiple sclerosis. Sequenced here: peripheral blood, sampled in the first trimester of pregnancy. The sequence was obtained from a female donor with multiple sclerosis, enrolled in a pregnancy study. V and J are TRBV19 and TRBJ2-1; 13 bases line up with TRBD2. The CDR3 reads CASSIDGLAGAPNSYNEQFF. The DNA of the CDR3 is TGTGCCAGTAGTATAGACGGACTAGCGGGGGCACCAAACTCCTACAATGAGCAGTTCTTC.